The present T cell receptor beta chain was sequenced within a study of blood T cell repertoires in COVID-19. Study background: T cells, B-cell-depleted T cells, or PBMCs provided the cDNA or gDNA that served as material.

Germline CDR1 SQVTM, CDR2 ANQGSEA. The CDR3 is 13 residues long. Trimming left V 7 bases short and J 1 base short, with 10 bases between. Authors' analysis steps: Reference gene primer amplification in the assay estimated nucleated cell counts. Only in-frame clones appear in the TCRdb table, and some are missing; sequencing was by immunoSEQ multiplex PCR. V, J and clone size were drawn from that table, and D and trimming were deduced from the DNA. This table holds about 190,000 clones, around 87% found once. The sample taken for sequencing was peripheral blood. This chain links TRBV29-1 with TRBJ2-2; D is possibly TRBD1 (5 bases). The receptor was derived from a man aged 35 to 55 with active or convalescent COVID-19. CDR3 in DNA: TGCAGCGCCCTTAGGGGGAACACCGGGGAGCTGTTTTTT. Its protein is CSALRGNTGELFF.